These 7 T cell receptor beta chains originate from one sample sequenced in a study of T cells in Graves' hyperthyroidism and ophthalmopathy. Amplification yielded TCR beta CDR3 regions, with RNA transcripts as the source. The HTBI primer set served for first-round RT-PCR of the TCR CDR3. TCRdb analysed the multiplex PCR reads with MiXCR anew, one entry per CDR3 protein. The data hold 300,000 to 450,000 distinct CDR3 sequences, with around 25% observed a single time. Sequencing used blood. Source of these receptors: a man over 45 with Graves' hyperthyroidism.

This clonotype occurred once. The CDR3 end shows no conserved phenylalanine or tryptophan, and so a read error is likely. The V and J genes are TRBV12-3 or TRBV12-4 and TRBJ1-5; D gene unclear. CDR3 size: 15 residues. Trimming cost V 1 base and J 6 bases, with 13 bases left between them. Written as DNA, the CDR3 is TGTGCCAGCAGTTTAGTTCTAGGTGGGGTTCAGCCCCAGCATTCT. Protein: CASSLVLGGVQPQHS.

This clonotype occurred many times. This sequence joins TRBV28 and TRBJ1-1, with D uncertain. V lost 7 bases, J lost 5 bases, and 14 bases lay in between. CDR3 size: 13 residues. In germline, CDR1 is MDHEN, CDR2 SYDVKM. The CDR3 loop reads CASIHGSGTEAFF. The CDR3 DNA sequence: TGTGCCAGCATCCACGGGTCGGGTACTGAAGCTTTCTTT.

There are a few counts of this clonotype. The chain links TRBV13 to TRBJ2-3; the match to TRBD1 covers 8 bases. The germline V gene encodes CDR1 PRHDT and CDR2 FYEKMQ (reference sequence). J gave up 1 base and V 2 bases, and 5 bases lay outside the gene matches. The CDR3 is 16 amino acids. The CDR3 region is CASSLLTGDGTDTQYF. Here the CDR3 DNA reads TGTGCCAGCAGCTTATTGACAGGGGACGGCACAGATACGCAGTATTTT.

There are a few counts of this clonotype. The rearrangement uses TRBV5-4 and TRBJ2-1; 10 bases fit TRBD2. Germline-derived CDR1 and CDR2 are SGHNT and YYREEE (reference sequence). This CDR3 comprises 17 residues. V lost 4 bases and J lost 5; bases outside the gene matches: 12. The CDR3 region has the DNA TGTGCCAGCAGCCCTGGACTAGCGGTACCCGAAAACAATGAGCAGTTCTTC. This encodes CASSPGLAVPENNEQFF.

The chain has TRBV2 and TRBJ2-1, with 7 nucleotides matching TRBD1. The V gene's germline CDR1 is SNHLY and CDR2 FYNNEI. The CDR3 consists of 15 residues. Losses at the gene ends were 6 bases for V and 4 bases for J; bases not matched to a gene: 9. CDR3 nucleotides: TGTGCCAGCAGCGCCCTTAGGGGGCAGTACAATGAGCAGTTCTTC. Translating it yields CASSALRGQYNEQFF.

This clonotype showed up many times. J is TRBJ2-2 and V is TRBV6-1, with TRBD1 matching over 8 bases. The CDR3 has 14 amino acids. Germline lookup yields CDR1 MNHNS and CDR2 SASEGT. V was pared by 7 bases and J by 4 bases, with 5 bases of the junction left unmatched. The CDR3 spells CASTRQGFTGELFF. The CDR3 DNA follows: TGTGCCAGCACTCGACAGGGGTTCACCGGGGAGCTGTTTTTT.

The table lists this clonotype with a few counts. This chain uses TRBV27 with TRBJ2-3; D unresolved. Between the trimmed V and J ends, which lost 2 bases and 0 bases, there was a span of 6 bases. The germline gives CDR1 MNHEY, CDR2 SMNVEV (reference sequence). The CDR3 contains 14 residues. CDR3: CASSLEWSTDTQYF. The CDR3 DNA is TGTGCCAGCAGTTTAGAATGGAGCACAGATACGCAGTATTTT.